One sample yielded the 24 T cell receptor beta chains listed below, sequenced in a study of blood T cell repertoires in COVID-19. Profiled with immunoSEQ multiplex PCR; TCRdb holds only in-frame clones, not every one. The sample records 150,000 to 200,000 clones, around 84% being singletons. The specimen sequenced was peripheral blood. The origin of the receptors is a man between 25 and 39 years old with active or convalescent COVID-19.

This clone was seen just once. The chain is built from TRBV2 and TRBJ2-5; 7 bases align to TRBD2. CDR1 is SNHLY, CDR2 FYNNEI, per germline. The CDR3 consists of 16 residues. V lost 0 bases to trimming and J lost 3 bases; unmatched junction nucleotides: 7. In DNA, the CDR3 is TGTGCCAGCAGTGAAGCGCTTCTGGGGGGGAAAGAGACCCAGTACTTC. Translating it yields CASSEALLGGKETQYF.

This rearrangement joins TRBV19 to TRBJ1-5, with TRBD1 identical over 8 bases. Germline V gene data show CDR1 as LNHDA and CDR2 as SQIVND (reference sequence). The CDR3 contains 18 residues. Trimming cost V 8 bases and J 0 bases; bases outside gene matches: 15. CDR3 nucleotide sequence: TGTGCCAGTTCCCGGGGAAAAAGAGGACAGGGTAGCAATCAGCCCCAGCATTTT. This gives the protein CASSRGKRGQGSNQPQHF.

The chain links TRBV6-5 to TRBJ2-6; D is undetermined. Trimming took 7 bases from V and 4 from J, leaving 11 bases between them. The CDR3 runs to 14 residues. Germline values: CDR1 MNHEY, CDR2 SVGAGI. CDR3 sequence (DNA): TGTGCCAGCAATCCCTCCACAGGGGCCAACGTCCTGACTTTC. This sequence encodes CASNPSTGANVLTF.

V and J are TRBV6-5 and TRBJ1-6; 11 bases agree with TRBD1. With 6 bases clipped from V and 6 bases from J, the junction kept 4 bases outside the gene matches. Germline CDR1 and CDR2: MNHEY and SVGAGI. CDR3 length: 15 amino acids. DNA for the CDR3: TGTGCCAGCAGACCCGGGACAGGGGGTAATTCACCCCTCCACTTT. It is translated as CASRPGTGGNSPLHF.

The rearrangement joins TRBV5-1 to TRBJ2-3; 10 nucleotides line up with TRBD1. Looked up from germline, CDR1 is SGHRS and CDR2 is YFSETQ. The CDR3 loop spans 17 amino acids. J was trimmed by 4 bases and V by 2 bases; bases with no gene match: 10. The CDR3: CASSFGTGAGKADTQYF. In DNA form, the CDR3 reads TGCGCCAGCAGCTTCGGGACAGGGGCTGGGAAAGCAGATACGCAGTATTTT.

This rearrangement joins TRBV24-1 to TRBJ2-7; 11 positions agree with TRBD1. The CDR3 sequence is 15 residues long. The germline V gene has CDR1 KGHDR and CDR2 SFDVKD. The V gene end was trimmed by 5 bases and the J gene end by 3 bases; junction bases not matched to a gene: 5. CDR3 residues: CATSAAGTGGYEQYF. The CDR3 coding sequence is TGTGCCACCAGTGCCGCCGGGACAGGGGGCTACGAGCAGTACTTC.

The rearrangement joins TRBV19 to TRBJ1-5; D remains unclear. CDR1 and CDR2 (germline): LNHDA, SQIVND (reference sequence). V was trimmed by 3 bases and J by 6 bases, leaving 12 bases between them. This CDR3 contains 14 residues. The CDR3 region is CASSMRVWGQPQHF. The CDR3 DNA sequence: TGTGCCAGTAGTATGCGGGTTTGGGGTCAGCCCCAGCATTTT. The full variable domain, completed using reference TRBV19 and TRBJ1-5, is DGGITQSPKYLFRKEGQNVTLSCEQNLNHDAMYWYRQDPGQGLRLIYYSQIVNDFQKGDIAEGYSVSREKKESFPLTVTSAQKNPTAFYLCASSMRVWGQPQHFGDGTRLSIL.

The J gene is TRBJ2-7, the V gene TRBV19, with 14 bases that match TRBD2. The CDR3 covers 16 residues. Germline assignment: CDR1 LNHDA and CDR2 SQIVND (reference sequence). The V segment lost 9 bases and the J segment 6 bases; nucleotides outside the gene matches: 13. The CDR3 nucleotides are TGTGCCAGCTCTAGACTAGCGGGAGGGAAGGGGCTCGAGCAGTACTTC. Protein product: CASSRLAGGKGLEQYF.

The chain recombines TRBV19 with TRBJ1-5, with TRBD1 as a possible D gene (6 bases). The V gene's germline CDR1 is LNHDA and CDR2 SQIVND (reference sequence). The CDR3 loop spans 12 amino acids. The ends were cut back, 6 bases at V and 6 bases at J, with 9 bases in the middle. CDR3 region: CASRQGSQPQHF. CDR3 nucleotide sequence: TGTGCCAGTAGGCAGGGGAGTCAGCCCCAGCATTTT. The full variable domain, completed using reference TRBV19 and TRBJ1-5, is DGGITQSPKYLFRKEGQNVTLSCEQNLNHDAMYWYRQDPGQGLRLIYYSQIVNDFQKGDIAEGYSVSREKKESFPLTVTSAQKNPTAFYLCASRQGSQPQHFGDGTRLSIL.

The chain joins TRBV19 to TRBJ2-7; 14 bases align to TRBD2. This CDR3 comprises 15 residues. With 6 bases clipped from V and 3 bases from J, the junction kept 4 bases outside the gene matches. Germline lookup yields CDR1 LNHDA and CDR2 SQIVND (reference sequence). CDR3 coding DNA: TGTGCCAGTAGCCCTGGGACTAGCGGGAGCTACGAGCAGTACTTC. Its translation: CASSPGTSGSYEQYF. The whole variable domain, filled in from reference TRBV19 and TRBJ2-7, reads DGGITQSPKYLFRKEGQNVTLSCEQNLNHDAMYWYRQDPGQGLRLIYYSQIVNDFQKGDIAEGYSVSREKKESFPLTVTSAQKNPTAFYLCASSPGTSGSYEQYFGPGTRLTVT.

The chain carries TRBV5-1 and TRBJ1-4; 9 nucleotides align to TRBD1. Losses at the gene ends were 0 bases for V and 5 bases for J; bases not matched to a gene: 5. This CDR3 comprises 16 residues. Per germline, CDR1 SGHRS and CDR2 YFSETQ. The CDR3 region is CASSLETGGRNEKLFF. The DNA of the CDR3 is TGCGCCAGCAGCTTGGAAACAGGGGGCAGGAATGAAAAACTGTTTTTT.

The chain couples TRBV11-1 to TRBJ2-2; TRBD2 is a possible D gene (5 bases). Germline loops: CDR1 SGHAT, CDR2 FQDESV (reference sequence). The CDR3 length is 17 residues. V shed 0 bases and J shed 4 bases, with 15 bases lying between them. The chain's CDR3 is CASSLAVGTGGTGELFF. The CDR3 nucleotides read TGTGCCAGCAGCTTAGCGGTGGGAACTGGAGGCACCGGGGAGCTGTTTTTT.

The rearrangement links TRBV2 to TRBJ1-3; D might be TRBD1 (5 bases). Trimming removed 4 bases at V and 1 base at J, with 8 bases between. The CDR3 runs 14 residues. Per the germline V gene, CDR1 is SNHLY and CDR2 is FYNNEI. The CDR3 sequence: CASSGGASGNTIYF. The CDR3 DNA reads as TGTGCCAGCAGTGGGGGCGCTTCTGGAAACACCATATATTTT.

The DNA for the CDR3 is TGCGCCAGCAGCTTGGGGTTCGGGCAGGGGACCTACGAGCAGTACGTC. This translates into CASSLGFGQGTYEQYV. The chain recombines TRBV5-1 with TRBJ2-7; weak D call: TRBD1 (6 bases). The V end lost 0 bases, the J end lost 2 bases, and 15 bases lay between the germline ends. This CDR3 region has 16 residues. Germline CDR1 reads SGHRS; CDR2 reads YFSETQ.

This chain uses TRBV2 with TRBJ1-1; D gene uncertain. The CDR3 loop spans 17 amino acids. Germline CDR1 SNHLY, CDR2 FYNNEI. V lost 6 bases, J lost 0 bases, and 20 bases lay in between. The CDR3 is CASRPTVGSGVNTEAFF. The CDR3 nucleotides are TGTGCCAGCAGACCAACAGTGGGCAGCGGGGTGAACACTGAAGCTTTCTTT.

The J gene is TRBJ1-1, the V gene TRBV7-3, with a possible D match to TRBD1 (5 bases). V was cut by 4 bases and J by 5 bases, with 20 bases left in between. This CDR3 has 16 amino acids. Germline lookup yields CDR1 SGHTA and CDR2 FQGTGA. The CDR3 region is CASSSLASRGITEAFF. In DNA form, the CDR3 reads TGTGCCAGCAGCTCCCTCGCCTCTCGGGGGATAACTGAAGCTTTCTTT.

The CDR3 sequence: CASSDGTGLYEQYV. The CDR3 coding sequence is TGTGCCAGCAGTGACGGGACAGGCCTCTACGAGCAGTACGTC. The chain recombines TRBV28 with TRBJ2-7; 8 nucleotides match TRBD1. From germline, CDR1 is MDHEN and CDR2 SYDVKM. V shed 5 bases and J 3 bases; nucleotides not matched to a gene: 6. The CDR3 is 14 residues long.

The V and J genes are TRBV4-1 and TRBJ2-1; weak D call: TRBD2 (6 bases). V was cut by 4 bases and J by 4 bases, with 14 bases left in between. CDR1 MGHRA and CDR2 YSYEKL come from the germline V gene. The CDR3 has 15 amino acids. The CDR3 reads CASSLQGRGYNEQFF. The CDR3 DNA sequence: TGCGCCAGCAGCCTCCAAGGTCGGGGGTACAATGAGCAGTTCTTC.

The chain links TRBV6-2 or TRBV6-3 to TRBJ1-5; TRBD1 aligns across 7 bases. CDR1 and CDR2 from the germline V gene are MNHEY and SVGEGT. The CDR3 is 15 residues long. Losses at the gene ends were 5 bases for V and 7 bases for J; bases not matched to a gene: 11. This CDR3 reads CASSAQGGSGQPQHF. CDR3 sequence (DNA): TGTGCCAGCAGTGCCCAAGGGGGCTCGGGGCAGCCCCAGCATTTT.

This chain links TRBV24-1 with TRBJ1-2, with D maybe TRBD1 (6 bases). V was shortened by 4 bases and J by 2 bases, with 10 bases between the two germline ends. The CDR3 spans 14 residues. The germline V gene encodes CDR1 KGHDR and CDR2 SFDVKD. The CDR3 DNA follows: TGTGCCACCAGTGAGTATGGACAGAACTATGGCTACACCTTC. This encodes CATSEYGQNYGYTF.

The chain links TRBV5-1 to TRBJ2-7, with 7 bases lining up with TRBD1. Germline lookup yields CDR1 SGHRS and CDR2 YFSETQ. The CDR3 extends over 15 amino acids. V lost 0 bases and J lost 4; bases outside the gene matches: 7. CDR3 coding DNA: TGCGCCAGCAGCTTGGCAACAGGGGCAGCGTACGAGCAGTACGTC. Its protein is CASSLATGAAYEQYV.

The chain carries TRBV6-5 and TRBJ2-7; a possible D gene is TRBD1 (6 bases). Germline V lookup: CDR1 MNHEY, CDR2 SVGAGI. V was trimmed by 7 bases and J by 4 bases, leaving 14 bases between them. The CDR3 length is 13 residues. The CDR3 bases are TGTGCCAGCAAGCTTAACAGGGCATACGAGCAGTACGTC. Amino acid sequence: CASKLNRAYEQYV.

The rearrangement joins TRBV4-3 to TRBJ1-2, with 7 bases matching TRBD1. The germline CDR1 and CDR2 sequences are LGHNA and YSLEER. The junction had 13 bases not matched to a gene; V was cut back by 1 base and J by 8 bases. This CDR3 region has 16 residues. CDR3 nucleotides: TGCGCCAGCAGCCAAGCACAGGGGCGAACCTCTTGGGGCTACACCTTC. Its translation is CASSQAQGRTSWGYTF.

This chain links TRBV5-8 with TRBJ1-5; TRBD1 matches 7 bases. This CDR3 has 15 amino acids. Germline V gene data show CDR1 as SGHTS and CDR2 as YDEGEE. The junction had 5 bases not matched to a gene; V was cut back by 1 base and J by 4 bases. CDR3 coding DNA: TGTGCCAGCAGCTTGTTATCAGGGGGGAATCAGCCCCAGCATTTT. It yields the protein CASSLLSGGNQPQHF. Looking up the rest from reference TRBV5-8 and TRBJ1-5 gives the full variable domain: EAGVTQSPTHLIKTRGQQATLRCSPISGHTSVYWYQQALGLGLQFLLWYDEGEERNRGNFPPRFSGRQFPNYSSELNVNALELEDSALYLCASSLLSGGNQPQHFGDGTRLSIL.